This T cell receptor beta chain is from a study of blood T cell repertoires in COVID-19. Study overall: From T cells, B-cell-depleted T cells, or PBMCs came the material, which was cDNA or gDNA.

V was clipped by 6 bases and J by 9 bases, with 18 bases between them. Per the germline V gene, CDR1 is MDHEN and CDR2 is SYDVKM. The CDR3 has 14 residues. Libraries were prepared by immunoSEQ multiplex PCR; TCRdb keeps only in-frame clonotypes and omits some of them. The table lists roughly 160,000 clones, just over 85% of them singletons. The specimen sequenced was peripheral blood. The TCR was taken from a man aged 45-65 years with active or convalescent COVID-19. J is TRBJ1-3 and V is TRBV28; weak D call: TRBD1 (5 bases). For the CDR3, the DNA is TGTGCCAGCAGCCCCCCCCACGGGAGGGGCACCATATATTTT. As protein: CASSPPHGRGTIYF. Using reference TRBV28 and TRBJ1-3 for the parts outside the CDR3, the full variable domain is DVKVTQSSRYLVKRTGEKVFLECVQDMDHENMFWYRQDPGLGLRLIYFSYDVKMKEKGDIPEGYSVSREKKERFSLILESASTNQTSMYLCASSPPHGRGTIYFGEGSWLTVV.